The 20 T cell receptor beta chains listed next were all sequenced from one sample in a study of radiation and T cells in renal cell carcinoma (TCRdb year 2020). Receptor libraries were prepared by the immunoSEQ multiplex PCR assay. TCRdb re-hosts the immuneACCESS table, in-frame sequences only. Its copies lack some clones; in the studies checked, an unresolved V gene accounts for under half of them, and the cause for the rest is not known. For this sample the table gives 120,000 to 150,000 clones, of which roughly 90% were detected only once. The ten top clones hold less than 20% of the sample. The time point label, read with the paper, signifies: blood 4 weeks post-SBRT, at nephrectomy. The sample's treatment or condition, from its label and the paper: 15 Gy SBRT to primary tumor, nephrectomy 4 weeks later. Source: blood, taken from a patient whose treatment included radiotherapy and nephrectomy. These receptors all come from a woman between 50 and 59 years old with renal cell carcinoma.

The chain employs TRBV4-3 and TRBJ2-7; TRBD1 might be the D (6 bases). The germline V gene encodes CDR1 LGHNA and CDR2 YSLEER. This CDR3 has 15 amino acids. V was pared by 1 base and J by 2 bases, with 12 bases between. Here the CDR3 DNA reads TGCGCCAGCAGCCAAGCGCCGGGACACACCTACGAGCAGTACTTC. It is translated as CASSQAPGHTYEQYF.

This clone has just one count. Written as DNA, the CDR3 is TGTGCCAGCAGCTTAACATGGAAGGATGAGCAGTTCTTC. The encoded protein is CASSLTWKDEQFF. The V and J genes are TRBV7-9 and TRBJ2-1; unclear D gene. V was cut by 2 bases and J by 8 bases, with 10 bases left in between. This CDR3 contains 13 residues. Germline V CDR1 and CDR2: SEHNR, FQNEAQ (reference sequence).

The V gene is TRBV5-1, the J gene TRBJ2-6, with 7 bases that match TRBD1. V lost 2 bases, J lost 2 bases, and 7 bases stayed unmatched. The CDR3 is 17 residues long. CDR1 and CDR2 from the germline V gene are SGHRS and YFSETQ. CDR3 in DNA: TGCGCCAGCAGCTTCCAACTGGGACAGACTGGGGCCAACGTCCTGACTTTC. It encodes CASSFQLGQTGANVLTF. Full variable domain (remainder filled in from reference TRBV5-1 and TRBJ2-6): KAGVTQTPRYLIKTRGQQVTLSCSPISGHRSVSWYQQTPGQGLQFLFEYFSETQRNKGNFPGRFSGRQFSNSRSEMNVSTLELGDSALYLCASSFQLGQTGANVLTFGAGSRLTVL.

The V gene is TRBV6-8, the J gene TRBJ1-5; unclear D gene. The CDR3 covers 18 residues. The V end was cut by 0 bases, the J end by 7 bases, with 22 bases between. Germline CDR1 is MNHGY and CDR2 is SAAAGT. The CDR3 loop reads CASSYSKPMDLATQPQHF. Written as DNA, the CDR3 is TGTGCCAGCAGTTACTCGAAGCCTATGGACCTAGCGACCCAGCCCCAGCATTTT.

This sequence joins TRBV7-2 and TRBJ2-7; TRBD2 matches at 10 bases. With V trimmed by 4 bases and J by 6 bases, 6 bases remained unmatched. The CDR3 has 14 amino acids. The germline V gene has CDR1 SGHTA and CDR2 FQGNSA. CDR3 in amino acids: CASSSLAGDREQYF. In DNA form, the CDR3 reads TGTGCCAGCAGCTCTCTAGCGGGAGATCGCGAGCAGTACTTC.

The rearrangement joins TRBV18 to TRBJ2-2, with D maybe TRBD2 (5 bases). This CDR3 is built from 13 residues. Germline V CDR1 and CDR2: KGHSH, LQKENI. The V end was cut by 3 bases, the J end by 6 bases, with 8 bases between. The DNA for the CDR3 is TGTGCCAGCTCACCCCGGACTGCCGGGGAGCTGTTTTTT. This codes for CASSPRTAGELFF. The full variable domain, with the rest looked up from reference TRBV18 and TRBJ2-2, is NAGVMQNPRHLVRRRGQEARLRCSPMKGHSHVYWYRQLPEEGLKFMVYLQKENIIDESGMPKERFSAEFPKEGPSILRIQQVVRGDSAAYFCASSPRTAGELFFGEGSRLTVL.

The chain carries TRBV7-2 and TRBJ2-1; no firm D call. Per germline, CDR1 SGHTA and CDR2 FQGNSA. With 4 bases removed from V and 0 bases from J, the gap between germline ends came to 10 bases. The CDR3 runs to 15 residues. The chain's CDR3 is CASSSNWDSYNEQFF. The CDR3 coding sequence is TGTGCCAGCAGCTCGAACTGGGACTCCTACAATGAGCAGTTCTTC. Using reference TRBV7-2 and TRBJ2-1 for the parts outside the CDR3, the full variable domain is GAGVSQSPSNKVTEKGKDVELRCDPISGHTALYWYRQSLGQGLEFLIYFQGNSAPDKSGLPSDRFSAERTGGSVSTLTIQRTQQEDSAVYLCASSSNWDSYNEQFFGPGTRLTVL.

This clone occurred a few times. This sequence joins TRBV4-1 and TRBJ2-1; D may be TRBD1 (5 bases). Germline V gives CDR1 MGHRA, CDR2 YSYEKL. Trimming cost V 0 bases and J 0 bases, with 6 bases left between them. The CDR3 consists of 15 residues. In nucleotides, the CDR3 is TGCGCCAGCAGCCAAGAGGGGCTCTCCTACAATGAGCAGTTCTTC. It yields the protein CASSQEGLSYNEQFF.

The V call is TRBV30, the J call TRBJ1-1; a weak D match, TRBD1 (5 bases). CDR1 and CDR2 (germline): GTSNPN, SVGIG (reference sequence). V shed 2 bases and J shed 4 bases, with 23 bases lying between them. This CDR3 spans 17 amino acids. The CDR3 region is CAWSSRQYDTSFTEAFF. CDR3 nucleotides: TGTGCCTGGAGTTCCCGACAGTATGACACTTCTTTCACTGAAGCTTTCTTT.

Written as DNA, the CDR3 is TGTGCCAGCACCCGGACCCCCGAATCGGGCGGCTACACCTTC. Its protein is CASTRTPESGGYTF. The rearrangement uses TRBV6-6 and TRBJ1-2; D is undetermined. Trimming took 7 bases from V and 8 from J, leaving 20 bases between them. There are 14 residues in the CDR3. Per germline, CDR1 MNHNY and CDR2 SVGAGI (reference sequence).

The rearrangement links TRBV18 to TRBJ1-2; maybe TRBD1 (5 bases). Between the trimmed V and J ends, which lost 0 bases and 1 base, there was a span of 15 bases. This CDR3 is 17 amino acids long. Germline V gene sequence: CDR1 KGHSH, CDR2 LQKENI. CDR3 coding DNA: TGTGCCAGCTCACCACCCATTTCTTTGGGGGGTAACTATGGCTACACCTTC. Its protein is CASSPPISLGGNYGYTF. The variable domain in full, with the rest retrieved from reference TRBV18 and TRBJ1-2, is NAGVMQNPRHLVRRRGQEARLRCSPMKGHSHVYWYRQLPEEGLKFMVYLQKENIIDESGMPKERFSAEFPKEGPSILRIQQVVRGDSAAYFCASSPPISLGGNYGYTFGSGTRLTVV.

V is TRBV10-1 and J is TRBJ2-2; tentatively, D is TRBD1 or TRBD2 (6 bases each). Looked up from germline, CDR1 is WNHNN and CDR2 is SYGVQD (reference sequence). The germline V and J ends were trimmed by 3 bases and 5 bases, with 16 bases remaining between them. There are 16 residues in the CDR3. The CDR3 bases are TGCGCCAGCAGTGACGGGGGCCTTGCTGGGACCGGGGAGCTGTTTTTT. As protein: CASSDGGLAGTGELFF.

CDR3 nucleotides: TGCGCCAGCAGCTTGGCTGAGACCCAGTACTTC. Its translation: CASSLAETQYF. V is TRBV5-1 and J is TRBJ2-5; D remains unclear. The CDR3 is 11 residues long. Trimming pared 0 bases from V and 5 bases from J, leaving 2 bases between. The germline gives CDR1 SGHRS, CDR2 YFSETQ. The full variable domain, its missing parts supplied by reference TRBV5-1 and TRBJ2-5, is KAGVTQTPRYLIKTRGQQVTLSCSPISGHRSVSWYQQTPGQGLQFLFEYFSETQRNKGNFPGRFSGRQFSNSRSEMNVSTLELGDSALYLCASSLAETQYFGPGTRLLVL.

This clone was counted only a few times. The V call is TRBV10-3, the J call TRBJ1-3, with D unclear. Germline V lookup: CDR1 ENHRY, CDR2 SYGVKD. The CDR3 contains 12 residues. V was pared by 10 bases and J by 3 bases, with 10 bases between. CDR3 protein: CATEEGGNTIYF. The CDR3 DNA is TGTGCCACCGAGGAGGGTGGAAACACCATATATTTT.

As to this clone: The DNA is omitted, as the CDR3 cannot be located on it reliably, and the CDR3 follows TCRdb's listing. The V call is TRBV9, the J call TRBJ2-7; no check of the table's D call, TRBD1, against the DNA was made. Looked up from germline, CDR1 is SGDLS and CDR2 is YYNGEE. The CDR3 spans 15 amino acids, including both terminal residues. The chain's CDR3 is CASSVGFGEGQGQYF.

The CDR3 DNA reads as TGTGCCAGCTCACCGAATCGCAGGGGCACTGAAGCTTTCTTT. Protein sequence: CASSPNRRGTEAFF. The chain has TRBV18 and TRBJ1-1, with TRBD1 as a possible D gene (6 bases). The V gene's germline CDR1 is KGHSH and CDR2 LQKENI. This CDR3 is built from 14 residues. V dropped 3 bases and J dropped 4 bases, with 12 bases sitting between them.

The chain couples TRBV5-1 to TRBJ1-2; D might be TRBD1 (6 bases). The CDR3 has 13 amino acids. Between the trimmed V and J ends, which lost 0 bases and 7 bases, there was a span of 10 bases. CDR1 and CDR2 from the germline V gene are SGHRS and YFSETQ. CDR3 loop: CASSLAGVGGYTF. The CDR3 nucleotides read TGCGCCAGCAGCTTGGCAGGGGTCGGTGGCTACACCTTC. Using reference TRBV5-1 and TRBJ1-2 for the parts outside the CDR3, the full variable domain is KAGVTQTPRYLIKTRGQQVTLSCSPISGHRSVSWYQQTPGQGLQFLFEYFSETQRNKGNFPGRFSGRQFSNSRSEMNVSTLELGDSALYLCASSLAGVGGYTFGSGTRLTVV.

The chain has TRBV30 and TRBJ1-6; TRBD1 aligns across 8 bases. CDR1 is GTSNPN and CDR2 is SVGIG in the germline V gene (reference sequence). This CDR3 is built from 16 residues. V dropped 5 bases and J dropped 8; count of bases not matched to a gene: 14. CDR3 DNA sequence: TGTGCCTGGTCCGGGACAGGCCAAAAAGGAGATTCACCCCTCCACTTT. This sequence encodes CAWSGTGQKGDSPLHF.

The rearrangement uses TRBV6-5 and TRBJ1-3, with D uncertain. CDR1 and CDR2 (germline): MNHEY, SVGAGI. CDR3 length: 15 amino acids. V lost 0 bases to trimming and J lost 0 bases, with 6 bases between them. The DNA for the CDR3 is TGTGCCAGCAGTTACTCGGAAGGCTCTGGAAACACCATATATTTT. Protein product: CASSYSEGSGNTIYF.

The CDR3 DNA follows: TGCGCCAGCAGTGAGTCGCTAGCTAGCACAGATACGCAGTATTTT. It encodes CASSESLASTDTQYF. This sequence joins TRBV10-2 and TRBJ2-3, with D possibly matching TRBD2 (5 bases). Trimming cost V 0 bases and J 0 bases, with 7 bases left between them. The CDR3 covers 15 residues. CDR1 WSHSY and CDR2 SAAADI come from the germline V gene.